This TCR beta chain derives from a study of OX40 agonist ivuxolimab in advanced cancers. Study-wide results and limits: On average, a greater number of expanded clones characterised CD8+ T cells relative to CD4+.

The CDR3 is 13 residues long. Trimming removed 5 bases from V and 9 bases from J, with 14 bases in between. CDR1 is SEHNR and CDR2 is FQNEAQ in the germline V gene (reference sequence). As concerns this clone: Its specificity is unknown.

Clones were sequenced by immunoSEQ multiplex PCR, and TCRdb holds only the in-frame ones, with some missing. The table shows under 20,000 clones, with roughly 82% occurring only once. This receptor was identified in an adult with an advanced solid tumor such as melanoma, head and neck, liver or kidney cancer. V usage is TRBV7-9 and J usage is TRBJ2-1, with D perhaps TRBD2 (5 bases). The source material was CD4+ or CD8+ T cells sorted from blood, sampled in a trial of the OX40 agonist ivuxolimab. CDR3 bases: TGTGCCAGCAGCCAAAATCGACTATCTGAGCAGTTCTTC. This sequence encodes CASSQNRLSEQFF. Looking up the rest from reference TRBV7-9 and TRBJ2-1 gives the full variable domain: DTGVSQNPRHKITKRGQNVTFRCDPISEHNRLYWYRQTLGQGPEFLTYFQNEAQLEKSRLLSDRFSAERPKGSFSTLEIQRTEQGDSAMYLCASSQNRLSEQFFGPGTRLTVL.